This T cell receptor beta chain is drawn from a study of shared clonotypes between healthy human individuals (dated by TCRdb to 2020 to 2021). Background for the entire study: A couple of women and a few men aged 18 to 49 years were included in the cohort. For each donor, CD4 naive and CD4 memory were each given three plates, CD8 naive was given two plates, and CD8 memory was given one plate. Blood TCR repertoires of roughly 5 healthy adults were deeply sequenced to estimate repertoire size and the extent of clonotype sharing between individuals. To increase sequencing depth and limit assay-specific biases, different laboratories used diverse techniques to prepare libraries and sequence TCR repertoires. Leukapheresis yielded between about 0.9 and 10 billion PBMCs per donor.

The table lists this clone with a count of one. Its cognate antigen has yet to be identified. There are no base qualities to consult, and no much larger clone falls within one base. Taken from the germline V gene (reference sequence), the CDR1 and CDR2 loops are SGHNT and YYREEE. Compared with germline, V lacks 5 bases and J lacks 4 bases; bases without a gene match: 7. Counted from cysteine to phenylalanine, this CDR3 has 15 amino acids. Only CDR3 DNA is held: 45 bases, read in frame from base 1. Donors were healthy HIV-negative adults with no recently reported acute infections or vaccinations. Only Caucasian adults living in Nashville, Tennessee, USA were represented among the donors. CD4+ T cells were enriched through magnetic negative selection, after which naive cells were positively selected on CD45RA and the remaining negative fraction served as the memory subset. Blood was collected by leukapheresis, and PBMCs were isolated by Ficoll-Histopaque density gradient centrifugation and then cryopreserved in liquid nitrogen vapor phase. Analytical flow cytometry was used to check the purity and quantity of each magnetically sorted T cell population. Each sorted fraction had its genomic DNA isolated and then quantified by UV absorbance on a Nanodrop 2000c.

Using the deep immunoSEQ assay, multiplex PCR amplified TCR CDR3 regions from genomic DNA. Extracted genomic DNA from each cell subset was distributed evenly across all wells of several immunoSEQ 96-well plates, and each plate was treated as a replicate. For sorted subsets, each replicate PCR was loaded with about 200 ng genomic DNA, equivalent to 25,000 to 30,000 T cell genomes. The purified libraries were quantified using a Qubit 3.0 fluorometer, sized with a Bioanalyzer 2100, and then quantified again using the KAPA Library Quantification kit. A separate single-read 150-cycle Illumina NextSeq 550 flow cell was used to sequence each immunoSEQ 96-well plate. The source study handled its data this way. Because the immunoSEQ output held only junctional sequences and lacked quality scores, the filtering could not match the filtering applied to full-length reads. Sequences were annotated with PyIR, a Python wrapper for IgBLAST v1.9, using IMGT germline references to assign V/J genes and CDR3. Reads were removed for weak V/J assignments (E-value above 1e-6), missing CDR3, stop codons, out-of-frame junctions, or ambiguous translated residues. A V3J clonotype was defined by an identical inferred V gene, J gene, and CDR3 amino acid sequence. Percentage overlap between repertoires was computed as shared unique clonotypes divided by the size of the smaller repertoire. Richness of each repertoire was evaluated using RTK rarefaction, the Chao1 estimator, and Recon v2.1 estimates of unobserved clonotypes. OLGA was used to compute generation probabilities for all TCRbeta clonotypes that the gDNA method yielded from a few donors. TCRdb provides this immuneACCESS table in a form limited to in-frame rearrangements. Some clones are lacking; in checked studies, under half of them reflect an unresolved V gene, and why the rest are absent is not known. V, J and clone size are taken as reported in that table, and D and trimming were inferred from the DNA itself. This sample has roughly 520,000 clones in its table, and 90% to 97% of those were observed once. The leading ten clones occupy about 0.06% of the sample.

Broader findings and caveats from the paper: Higher generation probabilities were observed for clonotypes shared by all four sorted-subset donors than for non-shared clonotypes. Naive subsets generally had larger estimated clonotype richness than memory subsets did. Because the study included only a small number of donors, the genetic and exposure-history diversity represented was limited. Rarefaction of sorted-subset datasets indicated incomplete sequencing despite the large sequencing depth. Based on pairwise subsampling, the degree of clonotype sharing among donors was expected to be affected by sequencing depth. Sampling was restricted to blood, and TCR repertoires in tissue are likely to differ from TCR repertoires in blood. About 4.5% of naive CD4, 3% to 4% of naive CD8, 2.3% of memory CD4, and 0.4% of memory CD8 clonotypes were shared across four donors.

Specimen: naive CD4+ T cells sorted from blood. Explained via the paper, the cell subset or site label denotes: CD45RA+ positively selected. The V and J segments used are TRBV5-4 and TRBJ2-2; 8 nucleotides in the junction match TRBD2. The receptor comes from a woman under 40 in good health. The base sequence is TGTGCCAGCAGAAGAGCGGGAGAGACCACCGGGGAGCTGTTTTTT. It translates to CASRRAGETTGELFF.